These 15 T cell receptor beta chains originate from one sample sequenced in a study of blood T cell repertoires in COVID-19. Measured with immunoSEQ multiplex PCR; TCRdb has only the in-frame clones, and not every one. There are fewer than 250,000 clones in the sample; 88% occur only once, and about 4.4% lies in the top ten. The sequencing sample was made of peripheral blood. The receptors were sampled from a human donor in a cohort sampled during active COVID-19.

V gene TRBV4-1 combines with J gene TRBJ2-5; D remains unclear. Germline CDR1 MGHRA, CDR2 YSYEKL. This CDR3 region has 17 residues. With 2 bases removed from V and 1 base from J, the gap between germline ends came to 17 bases. CDR3 DNA sequence: TGCGCCAGCAGCCAATACTATAGTACTTTCCGCCAAGAGACCCAGTACTTC. This sequence encodes CASSQYYSTFRQETQYF.

Only a few counts were recorded for this clone. The rearrangement links TRBV15 to TRBJ1-5; a weak D match, TRBD1 (6 bases). Germline V lookup: CDR1 LNHNV, CDR2 YYDKDF (reference sequence). V was pared by 0 bases and J by 7 bases, with 16 bases between. This CDR3 has 16 amino acids. The CDR3 DNA sequence: TGTGCCACCAGCAGAGATTATGGTGCGGGGGGCCAGCCCCAGCATTTT. Translating gives CATSRDYGAGGQPQHF.

The V and J genes are TRBV2 and TRBJ1-3, with TRBD1 matching 7 bases. V was pared by 5 bases and J by 3 bases, with 7 bases of the junction left unmatched. There are 15 residues in the CDR3. The V gene's germline CDR1 is SNHLY and CDR2 FYNNEI. The CDR3 loop reads CASSPDRAGGNTIYF. The DNA of the CDR3 is TGTGCCAGCAGTCCTGACAGGGCTGGTGGAAACACCATATATTTT. Based on the CDR3 plus reference TRBV2 and TRBJ1-3, the full variable domain is EPEVTQTPSHQVTQMGQEVILRCVPISNHLYFYWYRQILGQKVEFLVSFYNNEISEKSEIFDDQFSVERPDGSNFTLKIRSTKLEDSAMYFCASSPDRAGGNTIYFGEGSWLTVV.

The table lists this clone with a few counts. The CDR3 loop is CASSVGGTGAGEQYF. For the CDR3, the DNA is TGTGCCAGCAGCGTGGGCGGGACAGGGGCCGGCGAGCAGTACTTC. The J gene is TRBJ2-7, the V gene TRBV5-4; 10 nucleotides match TRBD1. Germline CDR1 is SGHNT and CDR2 is YYREEE (reference sequence). The CDR3 is 15 residues long. With V trimmed by 4 bases and J by 6 bases, 10 bases remained unmatched.

The chain couples TRBV18 to TRBJ1-3; D unresolved. V shed 3 bases and J shed 0 bases, with 12 bases lying between them. The V gene's germline CDR1 is KGHSH and CDR2 LQKENI. The CDR3 loop spans 16 amino acids. The CDR3 reads CASSPWTESSGNTIYF. The CDR3 nucleotides are TGTGCCAGCTCACCTTGGACTGAAAGCTCTGGAAACACCATATATTTT.

This clone was counted a few times. The chain has TRBV7-6 and TRBJ2-1, with TRBD1 identical over 7 bases. Trimming took 0 bases from V and 8 from J; bases not matched to a gene: 7. The CDR3 loop spans 15 amino acids. Germline V gene data show CDR1 as SGHVS and CDR2 as FNYEAQ. The CDR3 DNA reads TGTGCCAGCAGCTTAGCCGGGACAGAGGTTCATGAGCAGTTCTTC. This sequence encodes CASSLAGTEVHEQFF. The whole variable domain, remainder taken from reference TRBV7-6 and TRBJ2-1, is GAGVSQSPRYKVTKRGQDVALRCDPISGHVSLYWYRQALGQGPEFLTYFNYEAQQDKSGLPNDRFSAERPEGSISTLTIQRTEQRDSAMYRCASSLAGTEVHEQFFGPGTRLTVL.

V and J are TRBV5-1 and TRBJ2-7; 7 nucleotides align to TRBD1. Germline V gene lookup returns CDR1 SGHRS and CDR2 YFSETQ. Unmatched junction bases numbered 8, after V lost 4 bases and J lost 4 bases. There are 14 residues in the CDR3. The CDR3 DNA is TGCGCCAGCAGCACCGGGACAGCGAGGTACGAGCAGTACTTC. Residues: CASSTGTARYEQYF.

V usage is TRBV7-2 and J usage is TRBJ2-6, with D possibly TRBD2 on 7 matching bases. Per the germline V gene, CDR1 is SGHTA and CDR2 is FQGNSA. This CDR3 is 17 amino acids long. The V gene lost 7 bases and the J gene lost 0 bases, with 16 bases spanning the gap. Here the CDR3 reads CASNRRGAVSGANVLTF. The CDR3 bases are TGTGCCAGCAACCGACGGGGGGCGGTCTCTGGGGCCAACGTCCTGACTTTC.

This sequence joins TRBV7-2 and TRBJ2-7; a weak D match, TRBD1 (6 bases). The CDR3 is 17 residues long. Trimming removed 3 bases from V and 3 bases from J, with 21 bases in between. Germline V gives CDR1 SGHTA, CDR2 FQGNSA. The CDR3 protein is CASSFSRSRGLFYEQYF. In DNA form, the CDR3 reads TGTGCCAGCAGCTTTTCACGTTCCAGGGGATTATTCTACGAGCAGTACTTC. Using reference TRBV7-2 and TRBJ2-7 for the parts outside the CDR3, the full variable domain is GAGVSQSPSNKVTEKGKDVELRCDPISGHTALYWYRQSLGQGLEFLIYFQGNSAPDKSGLPSDRFSAERTGGSVSTLTIQRTQQEDSAVYLCASSFSRSRGLFYEQYFGPGTRLTVT.

V is TRBV7-2 and J is TRBJ2-1; D perhaps matches TRBD2 (5 bases). V was cut by 5 bases and J by 3 bases, with 14 bases left in between. This CDR3 is 15 amino acids long. Germline V gene lookup returns CDR1 SGHTA and CDR2 FQGNSA. The CDR3 DNA reads TGTGCCAGCAGCCCGTCATTCGGGGACTACAATGAGCAGTTCTTC. Translated, it gives CASSPSFGDYNEQFF.

This chain links TRBV5-3 with TRBJ2-1, with 15 bases that match TRBD2. TRBV5-3 is designated an ORF whose function remains uncertain. The V segment lost 5 bases and the J segment 9 bases; nucleotides outside the gene matches: 12. This CDR3 region has 17 residues. For the CDR3, the DNA is TGTGCCAGAAGGCGTCGAGGACTAGCGGGGGGGCCTAGTGAGCAGTTCTTC. This gives the protein CARRRRGLAGGPSEQFF.

The J gene is TRBJ1-4, the V gene TRBV11-2, with TRBD1 matching over 8 bases. The length of the CDR3 is 17 residues. V gave up 1 base and J gave up 5 bases; unmatched junction bases: 9. Germline CDR1 and CDR2: SGHAT and FQNNGV. CDR3: CASSLGRGTGQNEKLFF. The CDR3 nucleotides read TGTGCCAGCAGCTTAGGGCGGGGGACAGGCCAGAATGAAAAACTGTTTTTT.

The rearrangement uses TRBV27 and TRBJ2-1; 7 bases fit TRBD1. The CDR3 has 16 amino acids. V lost 5 bases and J lost 6; bases outside the gene matches: 13. Germline V gene lookup returns CDR1 MNHEY and CDR2 SMNVEV (reference sequence). The CDR3 region is CASSPEPGTAINEQFF. In nucleotides, the CDR3 is TGTGCCAGCAGTCCCGAACCCGGGACAGCGATCAATGAGCAGTTCTTC.

The rearrangement links TRBV6-1 to TRBJ2-5; 7 nucleotides line up with TRBD2. The CDR3 is 16 amino acids. V shed 4 bases and J 2 bases; nucleotides not matched to a gene: 10. CDR1 is MNHNS and CDR2 is SASEGT in the germline V gene. The CDR3: CASSGGWRELQETQYF. The DNA for the CDR3 is TGTGCCAGCAGTGGGGGATGGCGGGAGCTGCAAGAGACCCAGTACTTC.

The genes are TRBV7-2 and TRBJ1-2; D remains unclear. Trimming pared 6 bases from V and 4 bases from J, leaving 12 bases between. Germline-derived CDR1 and CDR2 are SGHTA and FQGNSA. This CDR3 region has 13 residues. Written as DNA, the CDR3 is TGTGCCAGCAGGGGGAGCCTCGTCTATGGCTACACCTTC. Its translation: CASRGSLVYGYTF.